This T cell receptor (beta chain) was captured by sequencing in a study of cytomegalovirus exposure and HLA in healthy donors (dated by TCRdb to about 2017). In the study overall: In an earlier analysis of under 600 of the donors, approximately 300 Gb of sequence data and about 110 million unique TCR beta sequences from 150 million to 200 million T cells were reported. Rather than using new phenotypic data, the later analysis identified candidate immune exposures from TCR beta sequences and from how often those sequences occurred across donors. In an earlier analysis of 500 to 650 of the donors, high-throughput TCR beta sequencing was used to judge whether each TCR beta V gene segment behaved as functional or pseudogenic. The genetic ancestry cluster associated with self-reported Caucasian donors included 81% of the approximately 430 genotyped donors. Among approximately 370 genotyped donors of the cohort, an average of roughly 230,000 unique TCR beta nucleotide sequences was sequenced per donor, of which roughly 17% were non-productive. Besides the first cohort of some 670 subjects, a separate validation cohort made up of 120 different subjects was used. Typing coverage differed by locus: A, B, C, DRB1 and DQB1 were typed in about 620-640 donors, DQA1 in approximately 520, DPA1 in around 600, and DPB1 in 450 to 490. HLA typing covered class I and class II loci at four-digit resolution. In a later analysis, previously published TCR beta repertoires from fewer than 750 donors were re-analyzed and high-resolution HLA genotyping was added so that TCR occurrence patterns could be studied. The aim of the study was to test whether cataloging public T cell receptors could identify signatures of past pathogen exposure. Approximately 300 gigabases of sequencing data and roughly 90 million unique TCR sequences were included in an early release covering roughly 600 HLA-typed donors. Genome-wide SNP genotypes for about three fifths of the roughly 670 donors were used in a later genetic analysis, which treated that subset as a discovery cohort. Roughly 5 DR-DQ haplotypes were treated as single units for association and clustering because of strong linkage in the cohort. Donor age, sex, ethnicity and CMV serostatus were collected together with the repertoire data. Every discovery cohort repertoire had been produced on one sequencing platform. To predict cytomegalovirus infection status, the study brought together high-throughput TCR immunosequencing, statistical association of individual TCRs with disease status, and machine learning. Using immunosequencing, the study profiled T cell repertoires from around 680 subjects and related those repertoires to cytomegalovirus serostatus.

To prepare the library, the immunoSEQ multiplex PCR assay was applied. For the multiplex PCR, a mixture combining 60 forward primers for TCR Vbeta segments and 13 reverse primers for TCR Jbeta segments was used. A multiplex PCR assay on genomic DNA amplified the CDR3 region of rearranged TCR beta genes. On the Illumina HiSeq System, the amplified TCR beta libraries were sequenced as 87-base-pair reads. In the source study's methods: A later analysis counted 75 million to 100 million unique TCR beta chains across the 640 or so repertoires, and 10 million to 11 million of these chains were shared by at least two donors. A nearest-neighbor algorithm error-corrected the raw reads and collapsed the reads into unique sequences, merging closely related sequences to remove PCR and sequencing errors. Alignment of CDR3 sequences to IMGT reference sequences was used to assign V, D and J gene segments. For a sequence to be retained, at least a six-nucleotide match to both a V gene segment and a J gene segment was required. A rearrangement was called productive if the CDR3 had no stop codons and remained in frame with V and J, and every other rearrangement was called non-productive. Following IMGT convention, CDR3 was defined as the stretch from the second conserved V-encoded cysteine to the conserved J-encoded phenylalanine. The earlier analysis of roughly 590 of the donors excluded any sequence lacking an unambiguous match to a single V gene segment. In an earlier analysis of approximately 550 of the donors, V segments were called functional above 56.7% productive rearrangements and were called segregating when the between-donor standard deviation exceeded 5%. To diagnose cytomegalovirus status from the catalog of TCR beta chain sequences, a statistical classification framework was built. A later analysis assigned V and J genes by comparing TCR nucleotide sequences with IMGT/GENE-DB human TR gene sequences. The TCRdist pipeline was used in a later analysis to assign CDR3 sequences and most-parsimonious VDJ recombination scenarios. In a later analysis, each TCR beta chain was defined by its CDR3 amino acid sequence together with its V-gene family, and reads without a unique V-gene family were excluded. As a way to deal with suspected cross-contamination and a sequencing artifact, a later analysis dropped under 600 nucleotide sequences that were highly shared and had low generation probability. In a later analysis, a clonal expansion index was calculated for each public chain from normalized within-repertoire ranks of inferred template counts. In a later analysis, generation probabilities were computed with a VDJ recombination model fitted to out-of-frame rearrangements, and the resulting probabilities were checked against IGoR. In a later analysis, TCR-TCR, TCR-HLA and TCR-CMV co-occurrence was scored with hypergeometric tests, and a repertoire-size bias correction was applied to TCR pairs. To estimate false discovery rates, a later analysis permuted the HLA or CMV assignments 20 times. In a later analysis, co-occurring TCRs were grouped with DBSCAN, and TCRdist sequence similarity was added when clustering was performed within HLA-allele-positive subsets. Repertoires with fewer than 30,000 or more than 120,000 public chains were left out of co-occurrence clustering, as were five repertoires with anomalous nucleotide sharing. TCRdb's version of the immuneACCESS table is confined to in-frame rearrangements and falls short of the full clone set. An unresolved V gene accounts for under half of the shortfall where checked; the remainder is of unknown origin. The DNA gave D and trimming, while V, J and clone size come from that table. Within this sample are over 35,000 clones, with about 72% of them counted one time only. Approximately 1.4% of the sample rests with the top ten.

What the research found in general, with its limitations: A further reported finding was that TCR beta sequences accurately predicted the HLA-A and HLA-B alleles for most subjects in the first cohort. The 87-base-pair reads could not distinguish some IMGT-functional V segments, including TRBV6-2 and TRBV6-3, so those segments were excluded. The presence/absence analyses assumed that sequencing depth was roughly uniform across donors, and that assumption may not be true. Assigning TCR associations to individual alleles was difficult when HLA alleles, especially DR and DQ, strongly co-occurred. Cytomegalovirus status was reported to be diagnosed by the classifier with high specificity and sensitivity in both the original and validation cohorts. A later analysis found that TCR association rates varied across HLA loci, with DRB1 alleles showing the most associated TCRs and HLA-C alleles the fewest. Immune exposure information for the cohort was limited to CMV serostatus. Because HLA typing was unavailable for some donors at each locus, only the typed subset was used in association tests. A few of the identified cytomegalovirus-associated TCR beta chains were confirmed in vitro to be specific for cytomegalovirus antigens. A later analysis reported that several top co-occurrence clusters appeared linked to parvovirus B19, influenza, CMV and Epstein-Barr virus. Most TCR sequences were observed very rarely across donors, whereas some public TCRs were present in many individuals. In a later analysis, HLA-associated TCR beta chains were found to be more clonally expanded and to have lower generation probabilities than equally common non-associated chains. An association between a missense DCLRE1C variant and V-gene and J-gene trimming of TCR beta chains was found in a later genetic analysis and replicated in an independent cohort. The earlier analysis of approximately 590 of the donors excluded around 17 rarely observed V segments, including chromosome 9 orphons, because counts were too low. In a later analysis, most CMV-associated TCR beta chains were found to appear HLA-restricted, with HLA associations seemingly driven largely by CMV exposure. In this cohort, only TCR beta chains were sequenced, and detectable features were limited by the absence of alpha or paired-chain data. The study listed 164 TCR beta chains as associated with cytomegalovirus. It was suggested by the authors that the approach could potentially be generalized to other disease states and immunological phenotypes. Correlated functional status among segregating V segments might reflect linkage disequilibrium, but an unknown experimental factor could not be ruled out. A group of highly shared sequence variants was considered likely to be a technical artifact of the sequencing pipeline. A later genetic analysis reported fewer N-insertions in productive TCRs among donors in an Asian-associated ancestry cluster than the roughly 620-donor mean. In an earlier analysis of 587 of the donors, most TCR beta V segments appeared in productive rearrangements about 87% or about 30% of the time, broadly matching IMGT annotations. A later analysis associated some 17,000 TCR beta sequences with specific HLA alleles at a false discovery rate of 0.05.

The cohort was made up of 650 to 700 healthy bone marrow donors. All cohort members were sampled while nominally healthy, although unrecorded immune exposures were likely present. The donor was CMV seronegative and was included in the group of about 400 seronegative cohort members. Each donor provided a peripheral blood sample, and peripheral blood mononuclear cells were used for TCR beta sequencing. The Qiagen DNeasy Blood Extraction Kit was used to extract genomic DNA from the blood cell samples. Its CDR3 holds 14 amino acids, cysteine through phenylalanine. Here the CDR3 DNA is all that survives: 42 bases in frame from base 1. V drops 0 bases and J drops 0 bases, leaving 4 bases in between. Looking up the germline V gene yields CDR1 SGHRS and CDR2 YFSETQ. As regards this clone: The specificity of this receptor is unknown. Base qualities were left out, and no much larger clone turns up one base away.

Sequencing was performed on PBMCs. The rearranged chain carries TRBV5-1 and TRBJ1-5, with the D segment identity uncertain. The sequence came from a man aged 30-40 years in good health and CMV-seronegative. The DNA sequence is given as TGCGCCAGCAGCTTGGGGCATAGCAATCAGCCCCAGCATTTT. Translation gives CASSLGHSNQPQHF.